This record looks at one T cell receptor (beta chain) sequence and its context. The target of this receptor is not known. Per-nucleotide qualities are absent, and no much larger clonotype sits a single base away. V and J lose 2 bases and 0 bases, and a span of 11 bases separates them. Via the germline V gene, CDR1 is SGHTA and CDR2 FQGTGA. The CDR3 starts with the cysteine, ends with the phenylalanine, and has 15 residues. This entry keeps only the CDR3 DNA: 45 bases, framed from base 1. The trial excluded patients who had a history of autoimmune disease or who were on systemic immunosuppression. Peripheral blood for TCR sequencing was drawn from every dose cohort at baseline, at cycle 4 day 1 and at cycle 7 day 1. The samples were taken from a phase I, first-in-human, multicenter, open-label dose-escalation trial of ivuxolimab. Adults with locally advanced or metastatic head and neck squamous cell, hepatocellular, melanoma or renal cell carcinoma were enrolled in the trial. Before TCR sequencing, CD4+ and CD8+ T cells were separately sorted from peripheral blood.

These data come from a study of OX40 agonist ivuxolimab in advanced cancers. At the level of the whole study: The costimulatory receptor OX40 (CD134) was targeted by ivuxolimab, a fully human IgG2 agonistic monoclonal antibody. Intravenous ivuxolimab was administered to patients every 2 weeks at six dose levels: 0.01, 0.1, 0.3, 1.5, 3 and 10 mg/kg. Of the approximately 50 dose-escalation patients, hepatocellular carcinoma was present in around 19, melanoma in around 15, renal cell carcinoma in 9 and head and neck cancer in 9. The dose-escalation cohort was 82.7% male with a mean age of about 58 years, ranging from roughly 20 to 80. Prior anti-PD-1, anti-PD-L1 or anti-CTLA-4 therapy was permitted, and approximately 41% of dose-escalation patients had received checkpoint inhibitors. Partial responses occurred in three dose-escalation patients, of whom one had hepatocellular carcinoma and two had cutaneous melanoma. The purpose of peripheral TCRbeta sequencing was to test whether ivuxolimab changed TCR sequence diversity and led to clonal T-cell expansion. The paper reports the monotherapy dose-escalation portion (N ≈ 52 patients) of the phase I ivuxolimab trial.

On the study overall, not on this receptor specifically: At doses of 0.1 to 3.0 mg/kg, clonal expansion of both CD4+ and CD8+ T cells in blood was seen between baseline and week 6. The antigen specificity of the peripheral T cells that underwent clonal expansion was not determined. In the 0.1-3.0 mg/kg groups, partial responders were among the patients with the lowest normalized peripheral clonal expansion, particularly in CD8+ T cells. Low levels of normalized T-cell clonal expansion were also seen in some patients who did not respond. After ivuxolimab, CD8+ T cells had more expanded clones than CD4+ T cells on average.

For sequencing of the TCRbeta CDR3 region, genomic DNA was extracted from the sorted cells. The immunoSEQ Assay was used for sequencing of TCRbeta CDR3 regions. TCRdb provides this immuneACCESS table in a form limited to in-frame rearrangements. Some clones are lacking; in checked studies, under half of them reflect an unresolved V gene, and why the rest are absent is not known. This sample gives fewer than 100,000 clones in total; roughly 90% of them show up just once. The ten largest clones capture 0.33% of the sample. The clonotype originates from an adult with an advanced solid tumor such as melanoma, head and neck, liver or kidney cancer. The receptor chain draws on TRBV7-3 and TRBJ2-7; matching of 6 bases hints at TRBD1 as the D gene. The material was CD4+ or CD8+ T cells sorted from blood, obtained in a trial of the OX40 agonist ivuxolimab. The DNA sequence reads TGTGCCAGCAGCTTATCCGCAGGGGACTCCTACGAGCAGTACTTC. It is translated as CASSLSAGDSYEQYF.